The sequence of this T cell receptor (beta chain) was determined in a study of shared clonotypes between healthy human individuals. General study results and limits: Several donors shared around 5.2% of their naive CD4 clonotypes. Sample collection involved blood only; tissue repertoires are likely different. Limited genetic and exposure-history diversity came from having few donors.

TCRdb's copy holds only in-frame clones and misses some; the assay was immunoSEQ multiplex PCR. This sample carries over a million clones, around 82% of them seen once, and the ten largest clones take roughly 0.62%. As regards this clone: Its antigen remains unidentified.

The sequence was collected from a man between 18 and 29 years old in good health. Some clones in this sample may be carry-over from other donors' samples. The sequenced material came from memory CD4+ T cells from PBMCs. Subset described: CD45RA-negative fraction.

CDR3 in amino acids: CASSFSGERLEAGTDTQYF. In nucleotides, the CDR3 is TGTGCCAGCAGCTTTTCAGGCGAACGCCTCGAGGCCGGCACAGATACGCAGTATTTT. The chain couples TRBV5-4 to TRBJ2-3; no reliable D call. Trimming removed 2 bases from V and 1 base from J, with 23 bases in between. The CDR3 loop spans 19 amino acids. Germline CDR1 SGHNT, CDR2 YYREEE (reference sequence).